These 3 T cell receptor beta chains share one sample of origin, sequenced in a study of shared clonotypes between healthy human individuals. It was CD45RO-negative cells, positively selected for CCR7, that made up naive CD8 cells, with terminally differentiated effector memory CD45RA+ cells excluded. Generated by immunoSEQ multiplex PCR, the TCRdb table keeps only in-frame clones and is missing some. Found here are more than 600,000 clones, under 95% of them singletons; the top ten hold 24%. Sequencing was performed on naive CD8+ T cells sorted from blood. These receptors originate from a man aged 25 to 45 in good health.

The CDR3, as DNA: TGCGCCAGCAGCTTGTACGAGCAGTACTTC. Translation: CASSLYEQYF. The chain carries TRBV5-1 and TRBJ2-7; unclear D gene. CDR1 SGHRS and CDR2 YFSETQ come from the germline V gene. Trimming took 1 base from V and 4 from J, leaving 0 bases between them. CDR3 length: 10 residues.

V usage is TRBV29-1 and J usage is TRBJ2-7; 9 bases map to TRBD1. Germline V CDR1 and CDR2: SQVTM, ANQGSEA. V was clipped by 3 bases and J by 4 bases; unmatched bases: 10. This CDR3 is 15 amino acids long. The CDR3 spells CSVDAVGTGLYEQYF. The CDR3 nucleotides read TGCAGCGTTGACGCCGTCGGGACAGGGTTGTACGAGCAGTACTTC.

Worth noting for this clone: Other nucleotide sequences in the sample specify the same CDR3. The genes are TRBV5-1 and TRBJ2-1, with TRBD2 matching 11 bases. The germline V gene has CDR1 SGHRS and CDR2 YFSETQ. The CDR3 spans 15 residues. The ends lost 3 bases at V and 3 bases at J; junction bases unmatched: 2. CDR3 DNA: TGCGCCAGCAGCTCGGGGACTAGCGGCTACAATGAGCAGTTCTTC. Amino acids: CASSSGTSGYNEQFF.